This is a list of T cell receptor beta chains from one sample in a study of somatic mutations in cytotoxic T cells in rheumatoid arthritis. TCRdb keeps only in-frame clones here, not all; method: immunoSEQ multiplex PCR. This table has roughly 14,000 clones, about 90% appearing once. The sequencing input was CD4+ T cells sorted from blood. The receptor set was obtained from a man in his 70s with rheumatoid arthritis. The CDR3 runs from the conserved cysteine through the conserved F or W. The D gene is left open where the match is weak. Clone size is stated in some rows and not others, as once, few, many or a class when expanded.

CASCSGWGASGELFF,TGTGCCAGCTGCTCCGGGTGGGGAGCCTCCGGGGAGCTGTTTTTT,NA,NA,TRBV6-5,TRBJ2-2
CASSLGPQDTQYF,TGTGCCAGCAGCTTAGGGCCCCAGGATACGCAGTATTTT,NA,NA,TRBV7-8,TRBJ2-3
CASSLGGGEQFF,TGTGCCAGCAGCTTAGGTGGAGGTGAGCAGTTCTTC,NA,NA,TRBV7-3,TRBJ2-1
CASRRGQGTNEKLFF,TGTGCCAGCAGGCGAGGACAGGGAACTAATGAAAAACTGTTTTTT,few,TRBD1,TRBV7-7,TRBJ1-4
CASSGLGAGWMNTEAFF,TGTGCCAGCAGCGGTCTTGGGGCAGGGTGGATGAACACTGAAGCTTTCTTT,NA,NA,TRBV5-6,TRBJ1-1
CASSWGTSERTQYF,TGCGCCAGCAGCTGGGGGACTAGCGAAAGGACCCAGTACTTC,NA,TRBD2,TRBV5-1,TRBJ2-5
CASRTGLAPRVETQYF,TGCGCCAGCAGGACCGGACTAGCGCCCCGGGTAGAGACCCAGTACTTC,NA,TRBD2,TRBV5-1,TRBJ2-5
CASRLLQESEQYF,TGCGCCAGCAGGTTGCTACAGGAGAGCGAGCAGTACTTC,NA,NA,TRBV10-2,TRBJ2-7
CASSQAGGFRSPLHF,TGTGCCAGCAGCCAAGCCGGAGGGTTTCGTTCACCCCTCCACTTT,NA,NA,TRBV4-2,TRBJ1-6
CASTAASGNTIYF,TGCGCCTCGACAGCCGCCTCTGGAAACACCATATATTTT,NA,NA,TRBV10-2,TRBJ1-3
CASSQDLQPRAEAFF,TGTGCCAGCAGCCAGGACTTACAGCCCCGGGCTGAAGCTTTCTTT,once,NA,TRBV14,TRBJ1-1
CASSNDRSNEKLFF,TGTGCCAGCAGCAATGACAGGAGTAATGAAAAACTGTTTTTT,NA,NA,TRBV25-1,TRBJ1-4
CASSLEGLAYNEQFF,TGCGCCAGCAGCTTGGAGGGACTAGCGTACAATGAGCAGTTCTTC,NA,TRBD2,TRBV5-1,TRBJ2-1
CATSTGSGRGTYEQYF,TGTGCCACCAGCACAGGGTCGGGGCGCGGGACCTACGAGCAGTACTTC,NA,NA,TRBV15,TRBJ2-7
CASSPSGGTYEQYF,TGTGCCAGCAGCCCTAGCGGGGGAACCTACGAGCAGTACTTC,NA,TRBD2,TRBV9,TRBJ2-7
CASSLREADGRGSGELFF,TGTGCCAGCTCACTCCGGGAAGCTGACGGGAGAGGTTCCGGGGAGCTGTTTTTT,NA,NA,TRBV18,TRBJ2-2
CASSLYGLADNTDTQYF,TGTGCCAGCAGTTTATATGGGCTAGCGGATAACACAGATACGCAGTATTTT,NA,TRBD2,TRBV28,TRBJ2-3
CASSMIQDNYGYTF,TGTGCCAGTAGTATGATACAGGATAACTATGGCTACACCTTC,NA,NA,TRBV19,TRBJ1-2
CAWSFYGGTSTDTQYF,TGTGCCTGGAGCTTCTACGGCGGGACTAGCACAGATACGCAGTATTTT,NA,NA,TRBV30,TRBJ2-3
CASSLNTVSGNTIYF,TGCGCCAGCAGCTTGAATACAGTCTCTGGAAACACCATATATTTT,NA,NA,TRBV5-1,TRBJ1-3